This T cell receptor beta chain was documented in a study of blood T cell repertoires in COVID-19. Looking at the study overall: Acute and convalescent COVID-19 samples came from the United States, Italy and Spain. Sample material is recorded as cDNA or gDNA derived from T cells, B-cell-depleted T cells, or PBMCs.

This CDR3 has 13 residues. The germline V and J ends were trimmed by 6 bases and 1 base, with 6 bases remaining between them. Living in under 30 US areas, the participants were between about 18 and 90 years of age. A PCR-confirmed or clinician-diagnosed COVID-19 case had contacted exposed participants within 2 weeks of entry. Using immunoSEQ multiplex PCR, the repertoire was profiled, and TCRdb retains in-frame clones only, with some absent. Of approximately 300,000 clones in the sample, around 85% were seen once. This receptor was identified in a woman aged 25 to 45 who had been exposed to COVID-19. Sequencing was done on a sample of PBMCs or T cells enriched from blood (not recorded which). This chain links TRBV12-3 or TRBV12-4 with TRBJ2-2; perhaps TRBD2 as D (6 bases). The CDR3 DNA follows: TGTGCCAGCAGGGGGGGGAACACCGGGGAGCTGTTTTTT. Its translation: CASRGGNTGELFF.